Listed here are 15 T cell receptor beta chains from one sample, sequenced in a study of tumor-infiltrating lymphocytes in primary liver carcinoma. Researchers generated TCR beta cDNA from approximately 500 ng of total RNA, relying on a constant-region primer. Three nested multiplex PCR rounds, a slightly modified ARM-PCR method, built the TCR beta libraries. Two initial PCR rounds of about 11 cycles each paired TRBV1-TRBV30 forward primers with a C-beta reverse primer. TCRdb re-analysed the multiplex PCR reads in MiXCR, keeping a single row per CDR3 protein. The profile shows under 90,000 distinct CDR3 sequences, around 70% of them singletons. Starting material for RNA and DNA co-extraction consisted of about 17-34 mg of unsorted bulk tissue. The sequenced sample was liver tumor tissue from sampling region 1. Subset here: tumor region T1, superior pole. The source of these receptors is a man between 40 and 49 years old with primary liver carcinoma and hepatitis B virus infection.

As to this clonotype: The junction departs from germline at one end; a sequencing error may be responsible. This CDR3 reads CASGFQVGEPFF. The CDR3 region has the DNA TGTGCCAGCGGGTTCCAAGTCGGGGAGCCGTTTTTT. The chain is built from TRBV6-1 and TRBJ2-2; possibly TRBD2 for D (5 bases). The CDR3 is 12 amino acids. Germline V gene data show CDR1 as MNHNS and CDR2 as SASEGT.

Points on this clonotype: Sequence at one end of the junction differs from germline and may be a read error. The chain carries TRBV4-2 and TRBJ2-2; the D gene is possibly TRBD2 (5 bases). Germline CDR1 is LGHNA and CDR2 is YNFKEQ. CDR3 length: 20 residues. CDR3 sequence reads: CASSQDRTRRVVKNSGELFF. CDR3 bases: TGTGCCAGCAGCCAAGATCGAACTCGGCGGGTCGTGAAGAACAGCGGGGAGCTGTTTTTT.

Points on this clonotype: Its ends do not fully match the called genes, so a read error is possible. The chain is built from TRBV29-1 and TRBJ2-1; TRBD2 might be the D (6 bases). This CDR3 region has 15 residues. Per germline, CDR1 SQVTM and CDR2 ANQGSEA. CDR3 sequence reads: CNIERRDGGYNEEFF. CDR3 nucleotides: TGCAACATTGAGCGCCGGGACGGGGGTTACAATGAGGAGTTCTTC.

This clonotype was seen at least ten times. V gene TRBV6-2 or TRBV6-3 combines with J gene TRBJ2-7; 7 nucleotides align to TRBD1. CDR1 is MNHEY, CDR2 SVGEGT, per germline. V lost 3 bases and J lost 2; bases outside the gene matches: 4. This CDR3 is 14 amino acids long. CDR3 DNA sequence: TGTGCCAGCAGTTATCCGGGACAGCCCTACGAGCAGTACTTC. It codes for CASSYPGQPYEQYF.

In its sample, this clonotype was seen once. Likely a read error: the CDR3 ends without its conserved phenylalanine or tryptophan. The rearrangement uses TRBV10-3 and TRBJ2-2; D is perhaps TRBD2 (5 bases). The germline V gene encodes CDR1 ENHRY and CDR2 SYGVKD. This CDR3 has 13 amino acids. As DNA, the CDR3 is TGTACCGCCGGAAGCGGCAACACCGGGGAGCTGTTTTCT. Amino acids: CTAGSGNTGELFS.

V and J are TRBV29-1 and TRBJ2-7, with TRBD2 matching 7 bases. This CDR3 has 13 residues. CDR1 and CDR2 from the germline V gene are SQVTM and ANQGSEA. The V gene end was trimmed by 6 bases and the J gene end by 3 bases; junction bases not matched to a gene: 8. The CDR3 region has the DNA TGCAGCGTGGACCGGGAGGCTATCTACGAGCAGTACTTC. It is translated as CSVDREAIYEQYF.

This clonotype came up many times. This chain joins TRBV10-3 and TRBJ2-5; 8 nucleotides agree with TRBD1. V was pared by 10 bases and J by 3 bases, with 10 bases of the junction left unmatched. The CDR3 is made up of 14 amino acids. CDR1 is ENHRY, CDR2 SYGVKD, per germline. The CDR3 DNA sequence: TGTGCCACCCACGATCCAGGGGGCGAAGAGACCCAGTACTTC. Translation gives CATHDPGGEETQYF.

The chain joins TRBV5-1 to TRBJ2-7; 12 bases agree with TRBD2. The CDR3 is made up of 15 amino acids. Per germline, CDR1 SGHRS and CDR2 YFSETQ. V lost 4 bases to trimming and J lost 2 bases; unmatched junction nucleotides: 4. Written as DNA, the CDR3 is TGCGCCAGCAGCATCGGACTAGCGGGAACCTACGAGCAGTACTTC. It specifies CASSIGLAGTYEQYF.

The chain joins TRBV12-3 or TRBV12-4 to TRBJ2-6, with unresolved D. The V gene lost 6 bases and the J gene lost 9 bases, with 15 bases spanning the gap. This CDR3 is 14 amino acids long. CDR3 sequence reads: CASRRASRVNVLTF. The DNA for the CDR3 is TGTGCCAGCAGGAGAGCCTCTAGGGTCAACGTCCTGACTTTC.

The rearrangement links TRBV7-6 to TRBJ2-1; TRBD1 aligns across 7 bases. CDR3 length equals 16 residues. Germline CDR1 reads SGHVS; CDR2 reads FNYEAQ. V dropped 3 bases and J dropped 7; count of bases not matched to a gene: 12. As DNA, the CDR3 is TGTGCCAGCAGCTTCGTGACTGGGGACAGCCCAAATGAGCAGTTCTTC. This gives the protein CASSFVTGDSPNEQFF.

Points on this clonotype: An end of the junction does not agree with germline; a read error may underlie this. Here the CDR3 reads CVSRARLGSDTQYF. The CDR3 DNA follows: TGTGTCAGCAGGGCCCGCCTAGGATCGGATACGCAATATTTT. The genes are TRBV6-5 and TRBJ2-3; possible D gene TRBD1, 5 bases. CDR3 size: 14 residues. Looked up from germline, CDR1 is MNHEY and CDR2 is SVGAGI.

This clonotype was detected only once. J is TRBJ2-7 and V is TRBV29-1, with TRBD1 as a possible D gene (6 bases). The CDR3 is made up of 13 amino acids. Germline V gene lookup returns CDR1 SQVTM and CDR2 ANQGSEA. V dropped 7 bases and J dropped 5 bases, with 18 bases sitting between them. The CDR3 coding sequence is TGCAGCGCCGAGGGGCAGGGGTCCCACGAGCAGTACTTC. Its protein is CSAEGQGSHEQYF.

In regard to this clonotype: An end of the junction differs from the germline gene, which may be a read error. This chain connects TRBV6-1 to TRBJ2-7; D possibly matches TRBD1 or TRBD2 (5 bases each). The CDR3 extends over 15 amino acids. Germline V gives CDR1 MNHNS, CDR2 SASEGT. Here the CDR3 reads CVSGRQGFESGEQYF. CDR3 nucleotide sequence: TGTGTCAGCGGTAGGCAGGGCTTTGAGTCGGGCGAGCAGTACTTC.

Concerning this clonotype itself: A much bigger clone sits one base away, suggesting this may be a read error. This chain connects TRBV5-1 to TRBJ2-3; D not resolved. V lost 1 base, J lost 3 bases, and 15 bases lay in between. The CDR3 loop spans 16 amino acids. CDR1 SGHRS and CDR2 YFSETQ come from the germline V gene. CDR3 residues: CASSLTGGMTTDTQYF. CDR3 DNA sequence: TGCGCCAGCAGCTTGACTGGCGGAATGACGACAGATACGCAGTATTTT.

For this clonotype: The junction departs from the called germline gene at one end, perhaps through a read error. J is TRBJ2-1 and V is TRBV7-8; 10 bases agree with TRBD2. Germline V lookup: CDR1 SGHVS, CDR2 FQNEAQ. CDR3 length: 15 residues. As DNA, the CDR3 is TGTGCTAGCAGCTCAGCGCTAGCGGGAGTACATGAGCAGTTCTTC. Residues: CASSSALAGVHEQFF. Full variable domain (remainder filled in from reference TRBV7-8 and TRBJ2-1): GAGVSQSPRYKVAKRGQDVALRCDPISGHVSLFWYQQALGQGPEFLTYFQNEAQLDKSGLPSDRFFAERPEGSVSTLKIQRTQQEDSAVYLCASSSALAGVHEQFFGPGTRLTVL.